This TCR beta chain was recorded in a study of cytomegalovirus exposure and HLA in healthy donors. Notes on the study in general: TCR sequences were mostly rare, though some public TCRs occurred in many donors.

The study ran its PCR with 60 Vbeta and 13 Jbeta primers. Sequencing was performed with immunoSEQ multiplex PCR; in TCRdb, only in-frame clones are kept and a portion is missing. Of roughly 90,000 clones listed, 70% to 80% are singletons. The germline CDR1 and CDR2 sequences are SGHRS and YFSETQ. This CDR3 has 15 amino acids. Trimming removed 2 bases from V and 7 bases from J; junction bases left unmatched: 5. On this clone: The antigen is unknown.

The chain employs TRBV5-1 and TRBJ2-1; TRBD2 agrees at 11 bases. Sequenced: PBMCs. The receptor's source is a man in his thirties or forties in good health and CMV-seropositive. The CDR3 DNA sequence: TGCGCCAGCAGCTTTAGTAGCGGGGGGGGGAATGAGCAGTTCTTC. Translation: CASSFSSGGGNEQFF.